The 21 T cell receptor beta chains given below trace back to one sample, sequenced in a study of T cell responses to AZD1222 COVID-19 vaccine. Method: immunoSEQ multiplex PCR; TCRdb's copy keeps in-frame clones and lacks some. The sample carries under 200,000 clones, approximately 92% recorded once. The specimen comprised peripheral blood, sampled on day 0 of AZD1222 vaccination. These receptors were obtained from an adult in good health.

This clone was counted once. J is TRBJ2-1 and V is TRBV5-1; TRBD1 matches at 9 bases. This CDR3 is built from 15 residues. Germline values: CDR1 SGHRS, CDR2 YFSETQ. The trim removed 4 bases at V and 8 bases at J, leaving 10 bases unmatched. The CDR3 sequence: CASSDGTGWSDEQFF. As DNA, the CDR3 is TGCGCCAGCAGCGACGGGACAGGGTGGAGCGATGAGCAGTTCTTC.

V usage is TRBV28 and J usage is TRBJ2-7; TRBD2 agrees at 13 bases. CDR3 size: 17 residues. Trimming removed 1 base from V and 0 bases from J; junction bases left unmatched: 3. The V gene's germline CDR1 is MDHEN and CDR2 SYDVKM. Written as DNA, the CDR3 is TGTGCCAGCAGTTTATTACTAGCGGGGGGGAGCTCCTACGAGCAGTACTTC. This translates into CASSLLLAGGSSYEQYF.

J is TRBJ1-1 and V is TRBV7-9, with D unclear. Trimming cost V 5 bases and J 5 bases, with 18 bases left between them. This CDR3 is 15 amino acids long. Germline V gene data show CDR1 as SEHNR and CDR2 as FQNEAQ (reference sequence). CDR3 coding DNA: TGTGCCAGCAGCCCCCCGCGGGGTTTATATACTGAAGCTTTCTTT. This gives the protein CASSPPRGLYTEAFF.

This chain links TRBV19 with TRBJ2-7; D is uncertain. Trimming removed 10 bases at V and 0 bases at J, with 7 bases between. CDR1 LNHDA and CDR2 SQIVND come from the germline V gene (reference sequence). The CDR3 extends over 11 amino acids. The CDR3 sequence: CATDNSYEQYF. In nucleotides, the CDR3 is TGTGCCACAGACAACTCCTACGAGCAGTACTTC.

The genes are TRBV29-1 and TRBJ1-1, with 10 bases identical to TRBD1. Unmatched junction bases numbered 8, after V lost 6 bases and J lost 1 base. Germline lookup yields CDR1 SQVTM and CDR2 ANQGSEA. The CDR3 is 15 residues long. In DNA form, the CDR3 reads TGCAGCGTGGGCCCGACAGGGGGCGCGAACACTGAAGCTTTCTTT. As protein: CSVGPTGGANTEAFF.

The genes are TRBV18 and TRBJ2-2; 11 bases are a match to TRBD2. Trimming took 6 bases from V and 0 from J; bases not matched to a gene: 6. This CDR3 spans 17 amino acids. Germline loops: CDR1 KGHSH, CDR2 LQKENI. CDR3 in amino acids: CASSSLAGGPNTGELFF. In DNA form, the CDR3 reads TGTGCCAGCTCTTCGCTAGCGGGGGGCCCGAACACCGGGGAGCTGTTTTTT.

The chain carries TRBV3-1 (or the pseudogene TRBV3-2) and TRBJ1-3; D is unclear. Trimming pared 2 bases from V and 0 bases from J, leaving 5 bases between. Germline CDR1 LGHDT, CDR2 YNNKEL (reference sequence). The CDR3 sequence is 14 residues long. CDR3 residues: CASSQQVSGNTIYF. The CDR3 coding sequence is TGTGCCAGCAGCCAACAGGTCTCTGGAAACACCATATATTTT.

This chain connects TRBV27 to TRBJ2-5; 10 bases map to TRBD2. The germline CDR1 and CDR2 sequences are MNHEY and SMNVEV (reference sequence). The V segment lost 5 bases and the J segment 3 bases; nucleotides outside the gene matches: 9. The CDR3 is 16 amino acids. The CDR3 here is CASSPSGGRWEETQYF. The DNA of the CDR3 is TGTGCCAGCAGTCCTAGCGGGGGCCGTTGGGAAGAGACCCAGTACTTC.

This rearrangement joins TRBV9 to TRBJ1-1, with 7 positions matching TRBD1. V lost 5 bases and J lost 8; bases outside the gene matches: 15. The CDR3 length is 15 residues. Germline CDR1 SGDLS, CDR2 YYNGEE. This chain's CDR3 is CASSSRQGGTGEAFF. In nucleotides, the CDR3 is TGTGCCAGCAGTTCCCGACAGGGTGGGACCGGGGAAGCTTTCTTT.

The V gene is TRBV12-3 or TRBV12-4, the J gene TRBJ1-4; no definite D call. Trimming removed 3 bases at V and 8 bases at J, with 10 bases between. The CDR3 is 13 residues long. CDR3 nucleotide sequence: TGTGCCAGCAGTTTGGCGGGAGAAGAAAAACTGTTTTTT. Protein sequence: CASSLAGEEKLFF.

The V call is TRBV12-3 or TRBV12-4, the J call TRBJ1-2, with D possibly being TRBD1 (5 bases). The V and J ends lost 5 bases and 4 bases respectively, with 11 bases between them. The CDR3 spans 13 residues. The CDR3 reads CASSPGSGYGYTF. CDR3 nucleotides: TGTGCCAGCAGTCCAGGGAGCGGCTATGGCTACACCTTC.

The rearrangement links TRBV5-1 to TRBJ1-2, with TRBD1 identical over 8 bases. CDR3 length equals 14 residues. The germline gives CDR1 SGHRS, CDR2 YFSETQ. J gave up 5 bases and V 4 bases, and 7 bases lay outside the gene matches. CDR3 residues: CASSADRVEYGYTF. The CDR3 DNA reads as TGCGCCAGCAGCGCGGACAGGGTAGAATATGGCTACACCTTC.

The J gene is TRBJ1-1, the V gene TRBV5-4; D perhaps matches TRBD1 (5 bases). Germline-derived CDR1 and CDR2 are SGHNT and YYREEE (reference sequence). The CDR3 runs to 14 residues. V lost 4 bases to trimming and J lost 0 bases, with 10 bases between them. The CDR3 nucleotides are TGTGCCAGCAGCCCCCGGGGGATGAACACTGAAGCTTTCTTT. Amino acid sequence: CASSPRGMNTEAFF.

This rearrangement joins TRBV10-1 to TRBJ2-1; D could derive from TRBD1 or TRBD2 (6 bases each). The CDR3 consists of 15 residues. Germline CDR1 is WNHNN and CDR2 is SYGVQD (reference sequence). V lost 7 bases, J lost 2 bases, and 15 bases lay in between. This CDR3 reads CASTPQGRTYNEQFF. CDR3 sequence (DNA): TGCGCCAGCACCCCTCAGGGGAGGACCTACAATGAGCAGTTCTTC.

This chain links TRBV6-1 with TRBJ1-5, with no clear D. The CDR3 length is 15 residues. The germline V gene encodes CDR1 MNHNS and CDR2 SASEGT. V was trimmed by 2 bases and J by 0 bases, leaving 8 bases between them. The CDR3 region is CASSESLISNQPQHF. CDR3 in DNA: TGTGCCAGCAGTGAATCTCTTATTAGCAATCAGCCCCAGCATTTT.

The rearrangement uses TRBV6-2 or TRBV6-3 and TRBJ2-5; D is undetermined. The CDR3 runs to 11 residues. V was pared by 2 bases and J by 12 bases, with 10 bases between. The germline gives CDR1 MNHEY, CDR2 SVGEGT. CDR3 nucleotides: TGTGCCAGCAGTTACGGCAGTGGGGAGTACTTC. Translation gives CASSYGSGEYF.

This chain joins TRBV12-3 or TRBV12-4 and TRBJ1-5, with D possibly matching TRBD1 (6 bases). Deletions cut 3 bases from V and 7 bases from J, with 10 bases between. This CDR3 is built from 13 residues. The CDR3 loop is CASSFQGRQPQHF. DNA for the CDR3: TGTGCCAGCAGTTTTCAGGGGCGGCAGCCCCAGCATTTT.

The J gene is TRBJ2-3, the V gene TRBV7-2; 8 bases align to TRBD2. CDR3 size: 15 residues. V shed 0 bases and J 2 bases; nucleotides not matched to a gene: 1. Germline assignment: CDR1 SGHTA and CDR2 FQGNSA. CDR3 in amino acids: CASSLASGDTDTQYF. The CDR3 DNA is TGTGCCAGCAGCTTAGCTAGCGGGGACACAGATACGCAGTATTTT.

This clone was picked up one time. This chain joins TRBV5-1 and TRBJ2-7, with D perhaps being TRBD1 or TRBD2 (5 bases each). Looked up from germline, CDR1 is SGHRS and CDR2 is YFSETQ. The CDR3 has 15 residues. V lost 4 bases and J 1 base, leaving 15 bases between the germline ends. The CDR3 DNA sequence: TGCGCCAGCAGCCCCACCGGGGCAGTGTCCTACGAGCAGTACTTC. It codes for CASSPTGAVSYEQYF.

This clone occurred once. V and J are TRBV27 and TRBJ2-7; D is uncertain. The CDR3 length is 13 residues. Trimming pared 5 bases from V and 3 bases from J, leaving 11 bases between. CDR1 is MNHEY, CDR2 SMNVEV, per germline (reference sequence). The CDR3 protein is CASSLRALYEQYF. The CDR3 coding sequence is TGTGCCAGCAGTCTCCGGGCCCTCTACGAGCAGTACTTC.

The chain has TRBV2 and TRBJ2-5, with D possibly being TRBD1 (6 bases). V was clipped by 2 bases and J by 3 bases, with 10 bases between them. CDR1 SNHLY and CDR2 FYNNEI come from the germline V gene. The CDR3 covers 14 residues. CDR3 bases: TGTGCCAGCAGTGAATCCTGGACAGAAGAGACCCAGTACTTC. It yields the protein CASSESWTEETQYF.